This TCR beta chain was captured in a study of blood T cell repertoires in COVID-19. Germline V gene lookup returns CDR1 MNHEY and CDR2 SMNVEV (reference sequence). The V gene lost 2 bases and the J gene lost 2 bases, with 18 bases spanning the gap. The CDR3 loop spans 17 amino acids. The data were produced by immunoSEQ multiplex PCR, yet TCRdb's version contains in-frame clones alone and is incomplete. This table holds 150,000 to 200,000 clones, around 82% found once. Sequencing was performed on peripheral blood. The TCR comes from an older man with active or convalescent COVID-19. The chain uses TRBV27 and TRBJ2-5; the D gene is possibly TRBD2 (6 bases). The CDR3 sequence is CASSLHGTGREQETQYF. CDR3 nucleotide sequence: TGTGCCAGCAGTTTACATGGGACGGGACGGGAGCAAGAGACCCAGTACTTC.